The next 9 T cell receptor beta chains were all read from a single sample in a study of response to subunit inactivated influenza vaccine listed by TCRdb under 2018. Library creation used RT-PCR. Sequencer: Illumina HiSeq 2500. TCRdb cleaned the public reads at Q25 with fastp, built clones with MiXCR and kept in-frame beta chains. Every entry covers one CDR3 protein and lists the most common genes and DNA from its rows. The sample has around 470,000 distinct CDR3 sequences on record, around 7.9% of them singletons. The ten most abundant clones make up around 13% of the sample. The material sequenced was PBMCs from blood, taken less than 25 months after vaccination. These receptors originate from a man aged 50 to 69 who received an inactivated influenza vaccine. Donor details come from another sample of the same person, matched by shared clones.

This chain connects TRBV7-9 to TRBJ1-3; possibly TRBD1 for D (5 bases). The ends were cut back, 5 bases at V and 2 bases at J, with 16 bases in the middle. Germline-derived CDR1 and CDR2 are SEHNR and FQNEAQ (reference sequence). This CDR3 comprises 16 residues. The CDR3 is CASSRNGGITGNTIYF. As DNA, the CDR3 is TGTGCCAGCAGCCGGAATGGGGGGATAACTGGAAACACCATATATTTT.

This clonotype was detected only a few times. The rearrangement joins TRBV14 to TRBJ2-1; 8 bases align to TRBD2. The germline V gene has CDR1 SGHDN and CDR2 FVKESK. J lost 9 bases, V lost 1 base, and 8 bases had no gene match. This CDR3 is 15 amino acids long. In DNA form, the CDR3 reads TGTGCCAGCAGCCAAGTCGGGGCTAGCGGGCCTGAGCAGTTCTTC. The encoded protein is CASSQVGASGPEQFF.

The chain has TRBV4-2 and TRBJ2-7, with D possibly being TRBD2 (5 bases). This CDR3 contains 14 residues. The germline gives CDR1 LGHNA, CDR2 YNFKEQ. Trimming pared 3 bases from V and 4 bases from J, leaving 13 bases between. CDR3 bases: TGTGCCAGCAGCCACAACTCGCCGGGGTACGAGCAGTACTTC. Its protein is CASSHNSPGYEQYF.

There are a few counts of this clonotype. This chain links TRBV5-6 with TRBJ2-7; 7 nucleotides line up with TRBD1. Looked up from germline, CDR1 is SGHDT and CDR2 is YYEEEE. This CDR3 is 14 amino acids long. With 4 bases clipped from V and 2 bases from J, the junction kept 6 bases outside the gene matches. The CDR3 here is CASSPDRTPYEQYF. CDR3 coding DNA: TGTGCCAGCAGCCCGGACAGGACACCCTACGAGCAGTACTTC.

At least ten counts were recorded for this clonotype. The V call is TRBV18, the J call TRBJ2-1; a weak D match, TRBD1 (6 bases). The V gene's germline CDR1 is KGHSH and CDR2 LQKENI. V lost 0 bases to trimming and J lost 4 bases, with 7 bases between them. This CDR3 region has 14 residues. CDR3 region: CASSPPDSYNEQFF. The CDR3 DNA follows: TGTGCCAGCTCACCACCGGACAGTTACAATGAGCAGTTCTTC.

This clonotype has just a few counts. The chain joins TRBV7-2 to TRBJ1-5; maybe TRBD1 (6 bases). This CDR3 is 14 amino acids long. V shed 5 bases and J shed 5 bases, with 13 bases lying between them. CDR1 is SGHTA and CDR2 is FQGNSA in the germline V gene. Written as DNA, the CDR3 is TGTGCCAGCAGCCTGTACAGGGCCCATCAGCCCCAGCATTTT. Protein product: CASSLYRAHQPQHF.

Details on this clonotype: An end of the junction does not agree with germline; a read error may underlie this. The chain combines TRBV7-7 with TRBJ2-2, with TRBD2 matching over 7 bases. This CDR3 has 16 amino acids. Germline V gene sequence: CDR1 SSHAT, CDR2 FNYEAQ (reference sequence). CDR3: CASSLKSGVLTGELFF. In nucleotides, the CDR3 is TGTGCTAGCAGCTTGAAGAGCGGGGTCTTAACCGGGGAGCTGTTTTTT.

This clonotype was found many times. The rearrangement uses TRBV10-3 and TRBJ1-2; D gene uncertain. Germline V gene sequence: CDR1 ENHRY, CDR2 SYGVKD. V was pared by 3 bases and J by 1 base, with 12 bases between. This CDR3 region has 15 residues. In DNA, the CDR3 is TGTGCCATCAGTGACCCGGGGAAAGGTAACTATGGCTACACCTTC. Translated: CAISDPGKGNYGYTF.

This clonotype has at least ten counts. The chain links TRBV29-1 to TRBJ1-5; D gene uncertain. Germline V lookup: CDR1 SQVTM, CDR2 ANQGSEA. Trimming left V 4 bases short and J 1 base short, with 5 bases between. CDR3 length: 12 amino acids. CDR3 sequence reads: CSVGGSNQPQHF. The CDR3 nucleotides read TGCAGCGTTGGGGGAAGCAATCAGCCCCAGCATTTT.